This T cell receptor (beta chain) is from a study of shared clonotypes between healthy human individuals. V lost 5 bases to trimming and J lost 2 bases; unmatched junction nucleotides: 12. From germline, CDR1 is SGHAT and CDR2 FQNNGV. CDR3 size: 18 residues. Here immunoSEQ multiplex PCR was the method, and the copy in TCRdb shows in-frame clones only, minus some. This sample has 110,000 or so clones; under 70% occur once, and the top ten carry approximately 25%. Study-wide results and limits: Relative to their counterparts shared across all four donors, non-shared clonotypes exhibited diminished generation probabilities.

As for this clone: Antigen: not known.

This chain connects TRBV11-2 to TRBJ1-4; TRBD1 aligns across 9 bases. This receptor was identified in a young woman in good health. Sequenced sample: memory CD8+ T cells sorted from blood. Indicated subset: CD45RO+ cells pooled with CCR7-negative TemRA cells. The CDR3 sequence: CASSRLPGTGPTNEKLFF. The CDR3 region has the DNA TGTGCCAGCAGCCGATTGCCCGGGACAGGGCCCACTAATGAAAAACTGTTTTTT.